The 24 T cell receptor beta chains reported below all come from one sample, sequenced in a study of T cell responses to AZD1222 COVID-19 vaccine. Produced via immunoSEQ multiplex PCR; TCRdb's table is partial and in-frame only. The table lists tens of thousands of clones, 70% to 90% of them singletons. The starting material was peripheral blood, obtained on day 0 of AZD1222 vaccination. Source of these receptors: an adult in good health.

This clone was picked up one time. The rearrangement uses TRBV5-5 and TRBJ2-6, with 7 nucleotides matching TRBD2. The V segment lost 1 base and the J segment 0 bases; nucleotides outside the gene matches: 1. Germline V gene lookup returns CDR1 SGHKS and CDR2 YYEKEE (reference sequence). The CDR3 consists of 16 residues. This chain's CDR3 is CASSLSGGSGANVLTF. DNA for the CDR3: TGTGCCAGCAGCTTGTCGGGAGGCTCTGGGGCCAACGTCCTGACTTTC.

This chain connects TRBV2 to TRBJ1-1; no clear D. The V gene's germline CDR1 is SNHLY and CDR2 FYNNEI. The V end was cut by 3 bases, the J end by 9 bases, with 8 bases between. The CDR3 covers 11 residues. The CDR3 nucleotides read TGTGCCAGCAGTGATCGGGTTAAAGCTTTCTTT. Protein product: CASSDRVKAFF. The full variable domain, in which reference TRBV2 and TRBJ1-1 provide the parts outside the CDR3, is EPEVTQTPSHQVTQMGQEVILRCVPISNHLYFYWYRQILGQKVEFLVSFYNNEISEKSEIFDDQFSVERPDGSNFTLKIRSTKLEDSAMYFCASSDRVKAFFGQGTRLTVV.

The chain combines TRBV24-1 with TRBJ1-5; TRBD1 matches 9 bases. Trimming cost V 4 bases and J 2 bases; bases outside gene matches: 5. Germline CDR1 KGHDR, CDR2 SFDVKD. CDR3 length: 16 amino acids. CDR3 residues: CATSDSGQGGNQPQHF. The CDR3 coding sequence is TGTGCCACCAGTGACTCGGGACAGGGCGGCAATCAGCCCCAGCATTTT.

This clone was observed once. The chain joins TRBV13 to TRBJ1-2, with D uncertain. Germline loops: CDR1 PRHDT, CDR2 FYEKMQ (reference sequence). Trimming removed 6 bases from V and 7 bases from J, with 12 bases in between. CDR3 size: 12 residues. CDR3 sequence: CASSLDRTGYTF. In DNA, the CDR3 is TGTGCCAGCAGTCTTGATAGAACTGGCTACACCTTC. Full variable domain (outside the CDR3, taken from reference TRBV13 and TRBJ1-2): AAGVIQSPRHLIKEKRETATLKCYPIPRHDTVYWYQQGPGQDPQFLISFYEKMQSDKGSIPDRFSAQQFSDYHSELNMSSLELGDSALYFCASSLDRTGYTFGSGTRLTVV.

The V and J genes are TRBV5-5 and TRBJ2-2; possibly TRBD1 for D (6 bases). V was clipped by 1 base and J by 1 base, with 11 bases between them. The CDR3 runs 16 residues. CDR1 is SGHKS, CDR2 YYEKEE, per germline (reference sequence). DNA of the CDR3: TGTGCCAGCAGCTTGTTCGCCAGGGGGAACACCGGGGAGCTGTTTTTT. Its translation: CASSLFARGNTGELFF.

This chain links TRBV7-8 with TRBJ2-5; a possible D gene is TRBD1 (5 bases). Trimming cost V 2 bases and J 5 bases, with 18 bases left between them. This CDR3 region has 16 residues. CDR1 SGHVS and CDR2 FQNEAQ come from the germline V gene. CDR3 coding DNA: TGTGCCAGCAGCTTAAACGCAGGGCTAGGGTGGGAGACCCAGTACTTC. This sequence encodes CASSLNAGLGWETQYF.

The genes are TRBV19 and TRBJ1-5; D gene ambiguous. Germline CDR1 reads LNHDA; CDR2 reads SQIVND (reference sequence). Trimming stripped 10 bases from V and 0 bases from J, with 13 bases between. This CDR3 has 14 amino acids. This chain's CDR3 is CATGEGLSNQPQHF. The CDR3 nucleotides read TGTGCCACCGGAGAGGGCCTTAGCAATCAGCCCCAGCATTTT.

The chain links TRBV7-9 to TRBJ1-2, with 7 bases lining up with TRBD1. The J segment lost 9 bases and the V segment lost 5 bases, leaving 12 bases of the junction unmatched. CDR3 length: 14 residues. Germline values: CDR1 SEHNR, CDR2 FQNEAQ (reference sequence). CDR3 protein: CASSTPGTVARYTF. CDR3 coding DNA: TGTGCCAGCAGCACCCCTGGGACAGTCGCCCGCTACACCTTC.

Turning to this clone: Germline and junction disagree at one end, which may indicate a read error. The chain has TRBV7-7 and TRBJ2-5; possible D gene TRBD2, 6 bases. Germline CDR1 is SSHAT and CDR2 is FNYEAQ (reference sequence). This CDR3 comprises 13 residues. CDR3 in DNA: TGTGCTAGCAGCTTGGGGGGTCAAGAGACCCAGTACTTC. Protein: CASSLGGQETQYF.

V is TRBV19 and J is TRBJ2-2; D call uncertain. From germline, CDR1 is LNHDA and CDR2 SQIVND (reference sequence). Trimming stripped 2 bases from V and 4 bases from J, with 8 bases between. The CDR3 runs 14 residues. Here the CDR3 DNA reads TGTGCCAGTAGTATACAGAGAGGCACCGGGGAGCTGTTTTTT. The encoded protein is CASSIQRGTGELFF.

The V and J genes are TRBV28 and TRBJ1-6; no clear D gene. V lost 2 bases and J lost 5, with 7 bases in between. Germline V CDR1 and CDR2: MDHEN, SYDVKM. This CDR3 has 14 residues. CDR3 nucleotides: TGTGCCAGCAGTTTACCAGAGCATAATTCACCCCTCCACTTT. Protein product: CASSLPEHNSPLHF.

This chain uses TRBV6-5 with TRBJ2-3, with D unresolved. V was cut by 5 bases and J by 5 bases, with 14 bases left in between. The V gene's germline CDR1 is MNHEY and CDR2 SVGAGI. The length of the CDR3 is 14 residues. CDR3 in DNA: TGTGCCAGCAGTCAGGACGCGATAGGAGATACGCAGTATTTT. This sequence encodes CASSQDAIGDTQYF.

The chain is built from TRBV25-1 and TRBJ1-1, with TRBD1 identical over 7 bases. The CDR3 covers 14 residues. In germline, CDR1 is MGHDK, CDR2 SYGVNS. The J segment lost 6 bases and the V segment lost 3 bases, leaving 7 bases of the junction unmatched. Here the CDR3 reads CASSDPGGRAEAFF. CDR3 bases: TGTGCCAGCAGTGACCCAGGGGGTAGGGCTGAAGCTTTCTTT.

By frequency in the sample, this clone is medium-sized. The rearrangement joins TRBV7-9 to TRBJ1-2; D is uncertain. Germline loops: CDR1 SEHNR, CDR2 FQNEAQ (reference sequence). Trimming cost V 2 bases and J 6 bases, with 10 bases left between them. The CDR3 length is 13 residues. CDR3 DNA sequence: TGTGCCAGCAGCTTAACGTTCCTCGATGGCTACACCTTC. Translated: CASSLTFLDGYTF.

V gene TRBV6-5 combines with J gene TRBJ1-1; 9 bases align to TRBD1. With V trimmed by 6 bases and J by 4 bases, 6 bases remained unmatched. From germline, CDR1 is MNHEY and CDR2 SVGAGI. The CDR3 loop spans 14 amino acids. CDR3 bases: TGTGCCAGCAGCCAGACAGGGGGTGGCACTGAAGCTTTCTTT. Translating gives CASSQTGGGTEAFF.

The chain is built from TRBV19 and TRBJ2-2; perhaps D is TRBD1 or TRBD2 (6 bases each). Per germline, CDR1 LNHDA and CDR2 SQIVND (reference sequence). Trimming stripped 4 bases from V and 3 bases from J, with 9 bases between. The CDR3 loop spans 14 amino acids. DNA for the CDR3: TGTGCCAGTAGTAAGGGGGGCCACACCGGGGAGCTGTTTTTT. Amino acid sequence: CASSKGGHTGELFF.

This clone was detected once. The J gene is TRBJ1-1, the V gene TRBV4-1; weak D call: TRBD1 (6 bases). There are 17 residues in the CDR3. V lost 5 bases and J lost 5, with 24 bases in between. Germline CDR1 and CDR2: MGHRA and YSYEKL. The CDR3 here is CASSTLSRGPQFTEAFF. The CDR3 DNA sequence: TGCGCCAGCAGCACCCTATCGCGGGGGCCCCAATTTACTGAAGCTTTCTTT.

This clone was picked up one time. The chain uses TRBV6-5 and TRBJ2-1, with 7 bases that match TRBD1. V shed 5 bases, J shed 4 bases, and the junction held 8 bases outside the gene matches. This CDR3 region has 15 residues. Germline CDR1 MNHEY, CDR2 SVGAGI. CDR3 sequence: CASSLTGTIYNEQFF. The CDR3 DNA follows: TGTGCCAGCAGTCTGACAGGGACCATATACAATGAGCAGTTCTTC.

This clone was counted a few times. The V call is TRBV3-1 (or the pseudogene TRBV3-2), the J call TRBJ2-5; 11 bases align to TRBD2. V was pared by 4 bases and J by 4 bases, with 5 bases of the junction left unmatched. This CDR3 region has 15 residues. The germline CDR1 and CDR2 sequences are LGHDT and YNNKEL (reference sequence). The CDR3 coding sequence is TGTGCCAGCAGCCCGACTAGCGGGGATCTAGAGACCCAGTACTTC. Its protein is CASSPTSGDLETQYF.

The CDR3 bases are TGTGCCAGTAGCGTCGACAGGGTTAGCAATCAGCCCCAGCATTTT. It yields the protein CASSVDRVSNQPQHF. The rearrangement joins TRBV19 to TRBJ1-5; 7 nucleotides agree with TRBD1. Germline lookup yields CDR1 LNHDA and CDR2 SQIVND (reference sequence). The CDR3 is 15 residues long. The V segment lost 6 bases and the J segment 0 bases; nucleotides outside the gene matches: 5.

The gene calls are TRBV18 and TRBJ2-3, with TRBD2 as a possible D gene (7 bases). The V gene lost 0 bases and the J gene lost 4 bases, with 17 bases spanning the gap. The CDR3 extends over 17 amino acids. Germline V CDR1 and CDR2: KGHSH, LQKENI. The CDR3 loop is CASSPPRDTGGSDTQYF. The CDR3 DNA reads as TGTGCCAGCTCACCACCCCGGGACACCGGGGGGTCAGATACGCAGTATTTT.

The chain combines TRBV3-1 (or the pseudogene TRBV3-2) with TRBJ1-3; D is ambiguous. CDR1 and CDR2 from the germline V gene are LGHDT and YNNKEL (reference sequence). V lost 4 bases to trimming and J lost 6 bases, with 7 bases between them. The CDR3 totals 12 residues. The CDR3 nucleotides read TGTGCCAGCAGCCCTTCGAAAAACACCATATATTTT. Residues: CASSPSKNTIYF.

The chain links TRBV5-4 to TRBJ1-1; a weak D match, TRBD1 (5 bases). CDR1 and CDR2 (germline): SGHNT, YYREEE (reference sequence). The CDR3 is 14 residues long. The V end was cut by 1 base, the J end by 5 bases, with 12 bases between. The CDR3 nucleotides are TGTGCCAGCAGCTTGCCCCAGGGTCAAACTGAAGCTTTCTTT. Its protein is CASSLPQGQTEAFF. Supplemented by reference TRBV5-4 and TRBJ1-1, the full variable domain reads ETGVTQSPTHLIKTRGQQVTLRCSSQSGHNTVSWYQQALGQGPQFIFQYYREEENGRGNFPPRFSGLQFPNYSSELNVNALELDDSALYLCASSLPQGQTEAFFGQGTRLTVV.

This rearrangement joins TRBV10-3 to TRBJ2-7; TRBD1 agrees at 7 bases. The CDR3 is 13 residues long. The V gene end was trimmed by 2 bases and the J gene end by 7 bases; junction bases not matched to a gene: 5. Germline loops: CDR1 ENHRY, CDR2 SYGVKD. CDR3 DNA: TGTGCCATCAGTGAGACGGACAGGAAAGAGCAGTACTTC. As protein: CAISETDRKEQYF.